This T cell receptor (beta chain) is drawn from a study of control samples from healthy donors and cancer patients. TCRdb keeps only in-frame clones here, not all; method: immunoSEQ multiplex PCR. The sample yields more than 100,000 clones, 91% seen once. Germline V gene sequence: CDR1 SGHVS, CDR2 FNYEAQ. This CDR3 contains 17 residues. J lost 5 bases, V lost 2 bases, and 12 bases had no gene match. The chain couples TRBV7-6 to TRBJ1-2; 9 bases align to TRBD1. Sequencing input: blood. The receptor was derived from a woman between 18 and 29 years old in good health. The CDR3 DNA reads TGTGCCAGCAGCTTAACAGGACAGGGGTCTTCTCCTTATGGCTACACCTTC. Protein product: CASSLTGQGSSPYGYTF. Using reference TRBV7-6 and TRBJ1-2 for the parts outside the CDR3, the full variable domain is GAGVSQSPRYKVTKRGQDVALRCDPISGHVSLYWYRQALGQGPEFLTYFNYEAQQDKSGLPNDRFSAERPEGSISTLTIQRTEQRDSAMYRCASSLTGQGSSPYGYTFGSGTRLTVV.